This entry features one T cell receptor beta chain sequence. J was trimmed by 3 bases and V by 3 bases; bases with no gene match: 7. CDR3 size: 18 residues. The germline CDR1 and CDR2 sequences are SEHNR and FQNEAQ (reference sequence). These data come from a study of blood T cell repertoires in COVID-19. Profiling relied on immunoSEQ multiplex PCR, and the TCRdb table lists in-frame clones only, not all of them. The sample carries about 47,000 clones, around 90% recorded once. This chain uses TRBV7-9 with TRBJ2-5; 16 nucleotides match TRBD2. The receptor was isolated from a man aged 55 to 70 with active COVID-19. What was sequenced was peripheral blood. The CDR3 spells CASSFRGLAGGKEETQYF. CDR3 bases: TGTGCCAGCAGCTTTCGGGGACTAGCGGGGGGGAAAGAAGAGACCCAGTACTTC.